A few counts support the clone carrying this T cell receptor beta chain. Looked up from germline, CDR1 is KGHDR and CDR2 is SFDVKD. V lost 2 bases and J 0 bases, leaving 10 bases between the germline ends. The CDR3 runs 16 residues. The sample belongs to a study of T-cell reconstitution after alpha-beta-depleted transplantation in children. A library of TCRbeta sequences, prepared with unique molecular identifiers, was generated. MiXCR, applied by TCRdb to the PCR reads, yields one record per CDR3 protein. Among more than 400,000 distinct CDR3 sequences, roughly 43% were seen once, and the ten largest hold 25% to 30%.

The starting material was PBMCs, obtained before TCRalphabeta/CD19-depleted stem cell transplant. The chain employs TRBV24-1 and TRBJ1-3; unclear D gene. The receptor was derived from a girl aged 2 to 9 with aplastic anemia, due to receive a stem cell transplant. CDR3 amino acids: CATSDYMDSSGNTIYF. CDR3 in DNA: TGTGCCACCAGTGATTATATGGATTCCTCTGGAAACACCATATATTTT.